A single sample is the source of the 31 T cell receptor beta chains below, sequenced in a study of blood T cells in healthy people across ages. Sample-barcoded 5' priming and a J-beta primer mix drove a second PCR of about 6 to 12 cycles. TCRdb independently ran MiXCR on the 5' RACE reads; one entry per CDR3 protein. The table records about 1.7 million distinct CDR3 sequences, over 25% of them present only once. The sequenced sample consisted of blood. These TCRs come from a woman aged 25 to 39 in good health.

The rearrangement uses TRBV5-6 and TRBJ1-5, with D tentatively TRBD1 (6 bases). The CDR3 extends over 17 amino acids. Germline CDR1 and CDR2: SGHDT and YYEEEE. The V gene lost 4 bases and the J gene lost 5 bases, with 22 bases spanning the gap. The CDR3 protein is CASSPPFPRGSHQPQHF. CDR3 bases: TGTGCCAGCAGCCCTCCATTCCCGAGGGGGTCCCATCAGCCCCAGCATTTT. The full variable domain, completed using reference TRBV5-6 and TRBJ1-5, is DAGVTQSPTHLIKTRGQQVTLRCSPKSGHDTVSWYQQALGQGPQFIFQYYEEEERQRGNFPDRFSGHQFPNYSSELNVNALLLGDSALYLCASSPPFPRGSHQPQHFGDGTRLSIL.

This clonotype was seen only a few times. The chain carries TRBV15 and TRBJ2-4; 10 positions agree with TRBD1. The CDR3 covers 16 residues. V was pared by 6 bases and J by 1 base, with 6 bases of the junction left unmatched. Germline lookup yields CDR1 LNHNV and CDR2 YYDKDF (reference sequence). The CDR3 sequence is CATRRLGQGAKNIQYF. DNA of the CDR3: TGTGCCACCAGGAGACTGGGACAGGGGGCCAAAAACATTCAGTACTTC. Full variable domain (rest looked up from reference TRBV15 and TRBJ2-4): DAMVIQNPRYQVTQFGKPVTLSCSQTLNHNVMYWYQQKSSQAPKLLFHYYDKDFNNEADTPDNFQSRRPNTSFCFLDIRSPGLGDTAMYLCATRRLGQGAKNIQYFGAGTRLSVL.

This clonotype was counted a few times. The chain recombines TRBV7-9 with TRBJ2-6; D is uncertain. The CDR3 is 14 residues long. The germline V gene has CDR1 SEHNR and CDR2 FQNEAQ (reference sequence). The V gene lost 1 base and the J gene lost 9 bases, with 10 bases spanning the gap. The CDR3 here is CASSLVDAGNVLTF. The CDR3 region has the DNA TGTGCCAGCAGCTTAGTGGACGCCGGCAACGTCCTGACTTTC.

The chain couples TRBV5-5 to TRBJ2-6; a weak D match, TRBD1 (6 bases). CDR1 and CDR2 from the germline V gene are SGHKS and YYEKEE (reference sequence). Trimming shortened V by 4 bases and J by 2 bases, and 16 bases separated the two germline ends. The CDR3 contains 17 residues. The CDR3 DNA sequence: TGTGCCAGCAGCCAAGAAGGTTACAGGGCTGGGGCCAACGTCCTGACTTTC. It encodes CASSQEGYRAGANVLTF.

This clonotype was observed a handful of times. The chain uses TRBV10-1 and TRBJ2-5; TRBD2 agrees at 10 bases. The trim removed 0 bases at V and 11 bases at J, leaving 15 bases unmatched. CDR1 and CDR2 (germline): WNHNN, SYGVQD (reference sequence). The CDR3 is 17 amino acids. The CDR3 DNA reads as TGCGCCAGCAGTGAGTCTTCAGCGGGAGGGCCCAAAAATGAGCAGTACTTC. The encoded protein is CASSESSAGGPKNEQYF.

The rearrangement joins TRBV30 to TRBJ1-2; D may be TRBD1 (6 bases). Deletions cut 5 bases from V and 7 bases from J, with 14 bases between. The CDR3 is made up of 12 amino acids. Germline-derived CDR1 and CDR2 are GTSNPN and SVGIG (reference sequence). CDR3 nucleotide sequence: TGTGCCTGGGACGGCGGGGGGCTTGGCTACACCTTC. Translating gives CAWDGGGLGYTF.

The J gene is TRBJ2-4, the V gene TRBV19, with D unclear. Looked up from germline, CDR1 is LNHDA and CDR2 is SQIVND (reference sequence). V lost 5 bases and J 3 bases, leaving 17 bases between the germline ends. CDR3 size: 16 residues. The CDR3 DNA is TGTGCCAGTAGTCTCGACGGGTTGGTTGTCAAAAACATTCAGTACTTC. Residues: CASSLDGLVVKNIQYF.

This clonotype was seen a few times. V and J are TRBV7-9 and TRBJ2-7, with 8 positions matching TRBD2. CDR1 is SEHNR and CDR2 is FQNEAQ in the germline V gene (reference sequence). Trimming at V came to 3 bases and at J to 2 bases, leaving 9 bases not matched to a gene. This CDR3 has 16 residues. CDR3 in DNA: TGTGCCAGCAGCTTGCTAGCGGGCCTCGCGACCTACGAGCAGTACTTC. This encodes CASSLLAGLATYEQYF.

The gene calls are TRBV9 and TRBJ2-7; 8 nucleotides align to TRBD1. Trimming removed 3 bases from V and 5 bases from J; junction bases left unmatched: 10. The CDR3 is 15 amino acids. CDR1 and CDR2 from the germline V gene are SGDLS and YYNGEE. CDR3 sequence: CASSESGQARDEQYF. In DNA form, the CDR3 reads TGTGCCAGCAGCGAATCGGGACAGGCGAGGGACGAGCAGTACTTC. Filled out from reference TRBV9 and TRBJ2-7, the complete variable domain reads DSGVTQTPKHLITATGQRVTLRCSPRSGDLSVYWYQQSLDQGLQFLIQYYNGEERAKGNILERFSAQQFPDLHSELNLSSLELGDSALYFCASSESGQARDEQYFGPGTRLTVT.

J is TRBJ1-1 and V is TRBV7-2; D call uncertain. Between the trimmed V and J ends, which lost 5 bases and 1 base, there was a span of 11 bases. CDR1 is SGHTA and CDR2 is FQGNSA in the germline V gene. This CDR3 is built from 14 residues. CDR3 in DNA: TGTGCCAGCAGCACGACGACAACGAACACTGAAGCTTTCTTT. Encoded protein: CASSTTTTNTEAFF. Using reference TRBV7-2 and TRBJ1-1 for the parts outside the CDR3, the full variable domain is GAGVSQSPSNKVTEKGKDVELRCDPISGHTALYWYRQSLGQGLEFLIYFQGNSAPDKSGLPSDRFSAERTGGSVSTLTIQRTQQEDSAVYLCASSTTTTNTEAFFGQGTRLTVV.

This clonotype was counted many times. The genes are TRBV4-3 and TRBJ2-7; TRBD1 matches at 8 bases. Germline CDR1 is LGHNA and CDR2 is YSLEER. The CDR3 is 15 amino acids. J lost 3 bases, V lost 5 bases, and 9 bases had no gene match. The CDR3 is CASSETVDRGYEQYF. The DNA for the CDR3 is TGCGCCAGCAGCGAAACCGTCGACAGGGGCTACGAGCAGTACTTC.

This clonotype has a handful of counts. V gene TRBV7-2 combines with J gene TRBJ2-7; 13 nucleotides agree with TRBD2. Looked up from germline, CDR1 is SGHTA and CDR2 is FQGNSA. J was trimmed by 2 bases and V by 1 base; bases with no gene match: 5. The CDR3 is 17 amino acids. Here the CDR3 reads CASSLVLAGGRPYEQYF. The CDR3 region has the DNA TGTGCCAGCAGCTTAGTACTAGCGGGAGGGCGCCCCTACGAGCAGTACTTC.

This clonotype was detected once. The chain carries TRBV5-1 and TRBJ2-6; tentatively, D is TRBD1 (6 bases). Trimming shortened V by 2 bases and J by 2 bases, and 20 bases separated the two germline ends. The CDR3 runs to 19 residues. Germline V gene sequence: CDR1 SGHRS, CDR2 YFSETQ. Here the CDR3 reads CASSFSVHRALPGANVLTF. The DNA for the CDR3 is TGCGCCAGCAGCTTTTCGGTCCACAGGGCCCTACCTGGGGCCAACGTCCTGACTTTC.

The chain uses TRBV28 and TRBJ1-1; 11 nucleotides line up with TRBD1. J gave up 0 bases and V 6 bases, and 6 bases lay outside the gene matches. CDR3 length equals 16 residues. Germline V gene data show CDR1 as MDHEN and CDR2 as SYDVKM. For the CDR3, the DNA is TGTGCCAGCAGCCGGACAGGGGGCTTCGTGAACACTGAAGCTTTCTTT. Protein sequence: CASSRTGGFVNTEAFF.

The chain employs TRBV5-1 and TRBJ1-2, with D unresolved. The V and J ends lost 0 bases and 3 bases respectively, with 9 bases between them. Germline values: CDR1 SGHRS, CDR2 YFSETQ. The CDR3 has 14 residues. The CDR3 DNA reads TGCGCCAGCAGCTTGGGTTGGGAGGACTATGGCTACACCTTC. Its translation: CASSLGWEDYGYTF. Using reference TRBV5-1 and TRBJ1-2 for the parts outside the CDR3, the full variable domain is KAGVTQTPRYLIKTRGQQVTLSCSPISGHRSVSWYQQTPGQGLQFLFEYFSETQRNKGNFPGRFSGRQFSNSRSEMNVSTLELGDSALYLCASSLGWEDYGYTFGSGTRLTVV.

This clonotype was observed at least ten times. The CDR3 nucleotides are TGTGCCAGCAGCTTAGGAATGGACTCCGGGGCCAACGTCCTGACTTTC. Protein: CASSLGMDSGANVLTF. The chain joins TRBV7-9 to TRBJ2-6; perhaps TRBD2 as D (5 bases). The length of the CDR3 is 16 residues. Looked up from germline, CDR1 is SEHNR and CDR2 is FQNEAQ (reference sequence). Trimming removed 1 base from V and 4 bases from J, with 11 bases in between.

In this sample, this clonotype turned up many times. The genes are TRBV4-2 and TRBJ2-3; 9 nucleotides agree with TRBD2. The trim removed 1 base at V and 4 bases at J, leaving 6 bases unmatched. Germline CDR1 LGHNA, CDR2 YNFKEQ. This CDR3 is built from 16 residues. The CDR3 sequence: CASSQGGAGGADTQYF. The CDR3 DNA is TGTGCCAGCAGCCAAGGGGGAGCGGGGGGAGCAGATACGCAGTATTTT.

The table lists this clonotype with a few counts. The rearrangement joins TRBV4-1 to TRBJ2-4, with 7 bases that match TRBD2. With the DNA end fitting TRBJ2-7 better, the J assignment may be wrong. The length of the CDR3 is 14 residues. Germline V lookup: CDR1 MGHRA, CDR2 YSYEKL. The CDR3 here is CASSQLPGGGEQYF. The CDR3 DNA reads TGCGCCAGCAGCCAACTACCGGGAGGAGGCGAGCAGTACTTC.

On this clonotype itself: At one of its ends the junction is not consistent with the germline gene, which may arise from a read error. The J gene is TRBJ2-7, the V gene TRBV10-2, with D perhaps matching TRBD1 (6 bases). CDR1 and CDR2 (germline): WSHSY, SAAADI. The CDR3 covers 14 residues. The CDR3 loop is CAGSDYETGYEQYF. CDR3 DNA: TGCGCCGGCAGTGATTATGAGACAGGTTACGAGCAGTACTTC.

As regards this clonotype: With a much larger clone just one base away, this may be a read error. Written as DNA, the CDR3 is TGCGCCAGCAAAGAGAGCTGTGGCTACACCTTC. Translated: CASKESCGYTF. J is TRBJ1-2 and V is TRBV5-1; no clear D. V shed 6 bases and J shed 7 bases, with 10 bases lying between them. The germline gives CDR1 SGHRS, CDR2 YFSETQ. The CDR3 covers 11 residues.

The V call is TRBV11-1, the J call TRBJ2-5, with D perhaps matching TRBD1 (5 bases). V lost 2 bases and J lost 11, with 21 bases in between. The CDR3 is made up of 15 amino acids. Per germline, CDR1 SGHAT and CDR2 FQDESV (reference sequence). The CDR3: CASSLQGNAYNEQYF. CDR3 DNA: TGTGCCAGCAGCTTACAGGGTAACGCCTACAATGAGCAGTACTTC.

The sample holds many counts of this clonotype. The chain uses TRBV5-1 and TRBJ2-5; D is possibly TRBD2 (6 bases). Germline-derived CDR1 and CDR2 are SGHRS and YFSETQ. Trimming stripped 7 bases from V and 4 bases from J, with 14 bases between. The CDR3 contains 13 residues. The CDR3 is CASDQGGGETQYF. The CDR3 DNA follows: TGCGCCAGCGACCAGGGAGGCGGAGAGACCCAGTACTTC.

The J gene is TRBJ2-3, the V gene TRBV29-1, with D tentatively TRBD2 (5 bases). In germline, CDR1 is SQVTM, CDR2 ANQGSEA. This CDR3 region has 14 residues. V lost 3 bases, J lost 4 bases, and 14 bases lay in between. The CDR3 DNA reads as TGCAGCGTTGACGTCACGGGATTCGCAGATACGCAGTATTTT. It codes for CSVDVTGFADTQYF.

For this clonotype: The germline gene is not matched at one end of the junction; a read error may be the cause. The CDR3 DNA reads as TGTGCCAGCGGGAAGGTATACACTGTAGCTTTCTTT. It is translated as CASGKVYTVAFF. This rearrangement joins TRBV12-3 or TRBV12-4 to TRBJ1-1; no clear D. CDR3 length: 12 amino acids.

The chain has TRBV11-2 and TRBJ2-1; D perhaps matches TRBD2 (6 bases). Trimming removed 2 bases from V and 4 bases from J, with 18 bases in between. Germline V lookup: CDR1 SGHAT, CDR2 FQNNGV. This CDR3 is 17 amino acids long. The DNA of the CDR3 is TGTGCCAGCAGCTTAAGGACTTCGGGAGACCGATACAATGAGCAGTTCTTC. Its translation: CASSLRTSGDRYNEQFF.

This clonotype occurred many times. The rearrangement uses TRBV20-1 and TRBJ1-4, with a tentative D call TRBD1 (5 bases). Trimming took 0 bases from V and 4 from J, leaving 6 bases between them. Germline V gene lookup returns CDR1 DFQATT and CDR2 SNEGSKA (reference sequence). This CDR3 spans 13 amino acids. The chain's CDR3 is CSARDGGNEKLFF. Here the CDR3 DNA reads TGCAGTGCTAGAGATGGGGGTAATGAAAAACTGTTTTTT.

A remark on this clonotype: This may be a read error, as it is one base from a much larger clone. CDR3: CASRRISGANVLTF. In DNA, the CDR3 is TGTGCCAGCAGACGGATCTCTGGGGCCAACGTCCTGACTTTC. The chain employs TRBV12-3 or TRBV12-4 and TRBJ2-6, with D unresolved. Trimming took 6 bases from V and 0 from J, leaving 6 bases between them. This CDR3 comprises 14 residues.

This clonotype occurred a few times. The V gene is TRBV24-1, the J gene TRBJ1-2; D is possibly TRBD1 (5 bases). This CDR3 has 15 amino acids. The V end was cut by 4 bases, the J end by 6 bases, with 17 bases between. Germline V gene data show CDR1 as KGHDR and CDR2 as SFDVKD. For the CDR3, the DNA is TGTGCCACCAGTGACGGGGGGTCGGGCTTTGATGGCTACACCTTC. It codes for CATSDGGSGFDGYTF.

This clonotype was picked up a small number of times. This chain joins TRBV21-1 and TRBJ2-7; the table names TRBD1, a call not compared with the DNA. TRBV21-1 is flagged as a pseudogene. The CDR3 is 15 residues long. The CDR3 is CASSKWTRKDYEQYF. CDR3 coding DNA: TGTGCCAGCAGCAAATGGACCCGGAAAGACTACGAGCAGTACTTC.

The gene calls are TRBV12-3 or TRBV12-4 and TRBJ2-5; 8 bases agree with TRBD1. After removal of 5 bases from V and 11 bases from J, the junction contained 13 bases not matched to a gene. The length of the CDR3 is 14 residues. CDR3 region: CASSPGGADNEQYF. The CDR3 DNA follows: TGTGCCAGCAGTCCAGGGGGCGCGGACAATGAGCAGTACTTC.

In its sample, this clonotype was seen many times. The CDR3 is CASSLRGGTDTQYF. The CDR3 DNA reads TGTGCCAGCAGCTTAAGGGGGGGCACAGATACGCAGTATTTT. The genes are TRBV12-3 or TRBV12-4 and TRBJ2-3; D is possibly TRBD1 or TRBD2 (6 bases each). The CDR3 spans 14 residues. V was cut by 6 bases and J by 1 base, with 11 bases left in between.